These 18 T cell receptor beta chains originate from one sample sequenced in a study of healthy donors' naive CD4 and CD8 T cells. Starting from 450 to 550 ng of total RNA, TCR libraries were made with linear amplification. In TCRdb, the reads were re-called with MiXCR into one record per CDR3 protein. The sample holds 150,000 to 200,000 distinct CDR3 sequences, around 70% seen once. Sequencing was performed on naive CD4+ and CD8+ T cells sorted from blood, pooled from several donors. These receptors were obtained from a pool of human donors in good health; the sample pools cells from several healthy donors.

The chain combines TRBV30 with TRBJ1-1; the D is unclear. Germline V lookup: CDR1 GTSNPN, CDR2 SVGIG (reference sequence). The length of the CDR3 is 14 residues. V lost 1 base to trimming and J lost 0 bases, with 9 bases between them. The CDR3 nucleotides read TGTGCCTGGAGTGGCGGGGTTATGAACACTGAAGCTTTCTTT. It is translated as CAWSGGVMNTEAFF. Variable domain in full (rest from reference TRBV30 and TRBJ1-1): SQTIHQWPATLVQPVGSPLSLECTVEGTSNPNLYWYRQAAGRGLQLLFYSVGIGQISSEVPQNLSASRPQDRQFILSSKKLLLSDSGFYLCAWSGGVMNTEAFFGQGTRLTVV.

The chain joins TRBV7-8 to TRBJ1-3, with 8 bases matching TRBD1. The V gene's germline CDR1 is SGHVS and CDR2 FQNEAQ. Germline trimming cut 2 bases from V and 0 bases from J; bases unmatched to any gene: 3. This CDR3 is 16 amino acids long. The DNA of the CDR3 is TGTGCCAGCAGCTTACGACAGGGGCCCTCTGGAAACACCATATATTTT. Translating gives CASSLRQGPSGNTIYF.

The V call is TRBV18, the J call TRBJ1-2; no clear D. The V end was cut by 2 bases, the J end by 3 bases, with 13 bases between. The length of the CDR3 is 15 residues. Looked up from germline, CDR1 is KGHSH and CDR2 is LQKENI. CDR3 protein: CASSPWARGDYGYTF. The DNA of the CDR3 is TGTGCCAGCTCACCATGGGCTCGAGGAGACTATGGCTACACCTTC.

This clonotype was observed a few times. The rearrangement links TRBV5-1 to TRBJ2-1; D is possibly TRBD1 or TRBD2 (5 bases each). Germline V lookup: CDR1 SGHRS, CDR2 YFSETQ. Trimming left V 1 base short and J 4 bases short, with 12 bases between. The CDR3 is 15 amino acids. The CDR3 region is CASSLIRGGYNEQFF. As DNA, the CDR3 is TGCGCCAGCAGCTTGATTAGGGGCGGGTACAATGAGCAGTTCTTC.

This clonotype was counted a single time. The V call is TRBV6-5, the J call TRBJ2-1, with a weak D call TRBD2 (6 bases). The germline V gene has CDR1 MNHEY and CDR2 SVGAGI. Deletions cut 6 bases from V and 6 bases from J, with 9 bases between. The CDR3 is made up of 12 amino acids. The CDR3 coding sequence is TGTGCCAGCAGCAACGGGGGCAATGAGCAGTTCTTC. Protein sequence: CASSNGGNEQFF.

The V call is TRBV29-1, the J call TRBJ2-1; D uncertain. Looked up from germline, CDR1 is SQVTM and CDR2 is ANQGSEA. V was cut by 5 bases and J by 9 bases, with 5 bases left in between. The CDR3 totals 9 residues. The CDR3 loop is CSVCCEQFF. The CDR3 bases are TGCAGCGTTTGTTGTGAGCAGTTCTTC.

The rearrangement joins TRBV12-3 or TRBV12-4 to TRBJ1-3; D remains ambiguous. The CDR3 totals 15 residues. Trimming left V 2 bases short and J 2 bases short, with 10 bases between. The CDR3 nucleotides read TGTGCCAGCAGTTTAACTTCCGGACCTGGAAACACCATATATTTT. Translation gives CASSLTSGPGNTIYF.

The V gene is TRBV29-1, the J gene TRBJ1-1, with D perhaps matching TRBD1 (6 bases). This CDR3 is 13 amino acids long. CDR1 is SQVTM, CDR2 ANQGSEA, per germline. The V end was cut by 4 bases, the J end by 6 bases, with 15 bases between. In nucleotides, the CDR3 is TGCAGCGTTGGGATCCAGGGGATACCTGAAGCTTTCTTT. This codes for CSVGIQGIPEAFF.

The chain links TRBV27 to TRBJ2-7; D may be TRBD1 or TRBD2 (6 bases each). Per germline, CDR1 MNHEY and CDR2 SMNVEV (reference sequence). Between the trimmed V and J ends, which lost 1 base and 5 bases, there was a span of 15 bases. This CDR3 spans 15 amino acids. The CDR3 is CASSLLGGLRNEQYF. For the CDR3, the DNA is TGTGCCAGCAGTTTATTAGGGGGGCTCCGGAACGAGCAGTACTTC.

The chain has TRBV21-1 and TRBJ1-2; TRBD1 was called by the table and not checked on the DNA. TRBV21-1 is a known pseudogene. The CDR3 sequence is 13 residues long. In nucleotides, the CDR3 is TGTGCCAGCAGACCCCCGGGGCCAAATGGCTACACCTTC. This encodes CASRPPGPNGYTF.

The gene calls are TRBV24-1 and TRBJ1-1; no firm D call. CDR1 is KGHDR and CDR2 is SFDVKD in the germline V gene. Trimming left V 0 bases short and J 5 bases short, with 3 bases between. The CDR3 totals 12 residues. This CDR3 is CATSDLGTEAFF. CDR3 bases: TGTGCCACCAGTGATTTGGGAACTGAAGCTTTCTTT.

This clonotype was counted between two and nine times. V and J are TRBV19 and TRBJ1-2; 8 bases line up with TRBD1. CDR1 and CDR2 (germline): LNHDA, SQIVND (reference sequence). This CDR3 is built from 15 residues. Trimming at V came to 6 bases and at J to 3 bases, leaving 9 bases not matched to a gene. CDR3 sequence reads: CASRLTGGIDYGYTF. For the CDR3, the DNA is TGTGCCAGTAGATTAACAGGGGGAATCGACTATGGCTACACCTTC.

The V and J genes are TRBV6-5 and TRBJ1-1; no definite D call. CDR1 MNHEY and CDR2 SVGAGI come from the germline V gene. This CDR3 has 13 amino acids. V dropped 8 bases and J dropped 3 bases, with 13 bases sitting between them. CDR3 sequence (DNA): TGTGCCAGCTCCCCGGGGTTTTACACTGAAGCTTTCTTT. Its protein is CASSPGFYTEAFF.

This chain joins TRBV6-4 and TRBJ2-1, with a possible D match to TRBD2 (6 bases). Per germline, CDR1 MRHNA and CDR2 SNTAGT. This CDR3 spans 15 amino acids. Trimming pared 5 bases from V and 4 bases from J, leaving 15 bases between. The CDR3 loop is CASSWAGGDYNEQFF. The DNA for the CDR3 is TGTGCCAGCAGTTGGGCCGGGGGAGATTACAATGAGCAGTTCTTC.

V usage is TRBV18 and J usage is TRBJ1-2, with 8 bases aligning to TRBD1. The CDR3 length is 13 residues. CDR1 KGHSH and CDR2 LQKENI come from the germline V gene. After removal of 3 bases from V and 5 bases from J, the junction contained 2 bases not matched to a gene. This CDR3 reads CASSPDRVYGYTF. CDR3 nucleotides: TGTGCCAGCTCACCGGACAGGGTTTATGGCTACACCTTC.

The chain couples TRBV6-6 to TRBJ1-5, with TRBD1 as a possible D gene (5 bases). Germline V CDR1 and CDR2: MNHNY, SVGAGI (reference sequence). Deletions cut 0 bases from V and 0 bases from J, with 21 bases between. CDR3 length: 20 amino acids. In DNA, the CDR3 is TGTGCCAGCAGTTACTCGAGGGCCGGGACGGATACCTATAGCAATCAGCCCCAGCATTTT. Protein sequence: CASSYSRAGTDTYSNQPQHF.

The chain uses TRBV20-1 and TRBJ2-3; 9 bases match TRBD1. V shed 4 bases, J shed 0 bases, and the junction held 8 bases outside the gene matches. The germline CDR1 and CDR2 sequences are DFQATT and SNEGSKA (reference sequence). The CDR3 has 16 residues. Written as DNA, the CDR3 is TGCAGTGCTACCGGTCTGGGACAGGGTAGCACAGATACGCAGTATTTT. Translated: CSATGLGQGSTDTQYF.

The V call is TRBV19, the J call TRBJ2-5, with TRBD2 matching over 9 bases. The V gene end was trimmed by 3 bases and the J gene end by 2 bases; junction bases not matched to a gene: 4. CDR3 length equals 15 residues. The germline V gene has CDR1 LNHDA and CDR2 SQIVND (reference sequence). The DNA for the CDR3 is TGTGCCAGTAGTATCCTAGCGGGGACTCAAGAGACCCAGTACTTC. Its protein is CASSILAGTQETQYF.